This TCR beta chain was observed in a study of OX40 agonist ivuxolimab in advanced cancers. As for the study in general: Intravenous ivuxolimab at 0.01 to 10 mg/kg was given to patients every 2 weeks. Age averaged around 60 years (range roughly 23 to 90), and more than 80% were male. Findings and limits, study-wide: It was not determined which antigens were specifically recognized by the peripheral T cells that had undergone clonal expansion.

TCRdb's table, derived via immunoSEQ multiplex PCR, lists solely in-frame clones and lacks some. The sample has approximately 84,000 clones, roughly 94% seen once. Concerning this clone itself: Its antigen is still unknown.

The V and J ends lost 3 bases and 4 bases respectively, with 21 bases between them. The CDR3 spans 17 residues. Germline V CDR1 and CDR2: MNHEY, SMNVEV (reference sequence). The material was CD4+ or CD8+ T cells sorted from blood, obtained in a trial of the OX40 agonist ivuxolimab. The TCR sequence derives from an adult with an advanced solid tumor such as melanoma, head and neck, liver or kidney cancer. This rearrangement joins TRBV27 to TRBJ1-1, with D unresolved. The CDR3 coding sequence is TGTGCCAGCAGTTTGCACGGAAAACCAAGAAGGAGCACTGAAGCTTTCTTT. It codes for CASSLHGKPRRSTEAFF.